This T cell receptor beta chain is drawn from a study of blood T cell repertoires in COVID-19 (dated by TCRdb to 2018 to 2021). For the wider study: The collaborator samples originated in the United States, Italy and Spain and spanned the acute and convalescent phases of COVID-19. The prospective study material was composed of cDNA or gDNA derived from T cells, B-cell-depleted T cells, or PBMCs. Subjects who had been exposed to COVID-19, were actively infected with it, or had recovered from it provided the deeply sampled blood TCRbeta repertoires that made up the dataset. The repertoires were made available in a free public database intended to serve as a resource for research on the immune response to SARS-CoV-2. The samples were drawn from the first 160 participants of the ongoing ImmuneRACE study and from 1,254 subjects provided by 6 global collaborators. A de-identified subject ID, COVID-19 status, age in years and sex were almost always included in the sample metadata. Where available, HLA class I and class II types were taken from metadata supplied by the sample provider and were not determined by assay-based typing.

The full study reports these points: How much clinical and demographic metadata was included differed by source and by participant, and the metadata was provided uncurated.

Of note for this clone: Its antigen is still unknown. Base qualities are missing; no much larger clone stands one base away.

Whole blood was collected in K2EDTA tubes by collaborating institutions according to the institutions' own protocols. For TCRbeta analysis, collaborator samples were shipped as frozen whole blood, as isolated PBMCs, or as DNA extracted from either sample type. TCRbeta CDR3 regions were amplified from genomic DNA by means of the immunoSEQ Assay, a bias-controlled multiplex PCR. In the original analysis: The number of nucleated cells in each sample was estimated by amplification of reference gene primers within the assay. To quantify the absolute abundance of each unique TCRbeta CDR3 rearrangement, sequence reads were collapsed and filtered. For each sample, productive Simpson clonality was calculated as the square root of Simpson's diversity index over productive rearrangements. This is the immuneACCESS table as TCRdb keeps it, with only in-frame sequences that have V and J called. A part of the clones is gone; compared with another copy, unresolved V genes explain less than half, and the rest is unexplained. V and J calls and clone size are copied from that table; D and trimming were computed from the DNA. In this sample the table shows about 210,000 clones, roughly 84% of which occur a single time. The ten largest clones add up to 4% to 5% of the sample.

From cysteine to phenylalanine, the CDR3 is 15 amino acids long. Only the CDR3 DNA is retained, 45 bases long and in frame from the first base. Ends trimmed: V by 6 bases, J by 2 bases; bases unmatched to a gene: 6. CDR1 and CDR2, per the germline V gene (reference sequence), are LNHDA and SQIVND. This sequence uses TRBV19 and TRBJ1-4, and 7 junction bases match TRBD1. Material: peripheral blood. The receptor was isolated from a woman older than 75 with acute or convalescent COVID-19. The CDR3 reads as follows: CASRRQGDTNEKLFF. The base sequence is TGTGCCAGTAGAAGACAGGGTGATACTAATGAAAAACTGTTTTTT.